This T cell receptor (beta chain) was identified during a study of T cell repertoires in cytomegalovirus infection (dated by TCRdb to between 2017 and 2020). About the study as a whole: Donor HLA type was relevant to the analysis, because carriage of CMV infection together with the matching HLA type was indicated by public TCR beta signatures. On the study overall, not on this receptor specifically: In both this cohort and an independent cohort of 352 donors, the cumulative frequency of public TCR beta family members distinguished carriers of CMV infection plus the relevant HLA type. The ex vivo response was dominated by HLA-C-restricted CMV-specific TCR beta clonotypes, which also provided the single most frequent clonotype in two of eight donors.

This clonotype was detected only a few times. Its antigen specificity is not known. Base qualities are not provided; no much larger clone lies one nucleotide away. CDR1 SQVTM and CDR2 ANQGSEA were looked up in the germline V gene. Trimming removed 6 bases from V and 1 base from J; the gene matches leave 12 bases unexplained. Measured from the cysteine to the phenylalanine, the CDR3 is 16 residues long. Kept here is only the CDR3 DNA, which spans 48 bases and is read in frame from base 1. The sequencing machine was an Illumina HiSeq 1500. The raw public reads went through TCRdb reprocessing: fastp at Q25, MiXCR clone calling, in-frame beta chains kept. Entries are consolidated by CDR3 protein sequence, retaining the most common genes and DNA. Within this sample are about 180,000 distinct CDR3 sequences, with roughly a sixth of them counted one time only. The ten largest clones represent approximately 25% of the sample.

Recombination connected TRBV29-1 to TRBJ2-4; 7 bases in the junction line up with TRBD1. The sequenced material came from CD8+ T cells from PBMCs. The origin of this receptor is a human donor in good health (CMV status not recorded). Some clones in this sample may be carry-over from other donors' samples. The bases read TGCAGCGTCTCAACGTGGACAGGTGGGGCCAAAAACATTCAGTACTTC. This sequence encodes CSVSTWTGGAKNIQYF.